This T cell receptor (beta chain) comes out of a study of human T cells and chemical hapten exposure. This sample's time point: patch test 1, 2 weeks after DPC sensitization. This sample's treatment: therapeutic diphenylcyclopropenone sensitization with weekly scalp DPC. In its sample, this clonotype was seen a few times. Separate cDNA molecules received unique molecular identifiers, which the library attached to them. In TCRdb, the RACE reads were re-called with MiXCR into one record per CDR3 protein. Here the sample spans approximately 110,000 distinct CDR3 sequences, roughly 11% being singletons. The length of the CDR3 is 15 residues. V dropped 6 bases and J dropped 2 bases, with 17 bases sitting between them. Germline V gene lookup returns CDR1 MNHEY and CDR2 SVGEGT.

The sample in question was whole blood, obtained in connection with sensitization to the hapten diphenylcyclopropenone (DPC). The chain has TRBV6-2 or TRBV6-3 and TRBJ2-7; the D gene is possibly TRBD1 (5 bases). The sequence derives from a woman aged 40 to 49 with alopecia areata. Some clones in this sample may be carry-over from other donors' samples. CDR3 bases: TGTGCCAGCAGGTCAACCACCAGGGTTCCCTACGAGCAGTACTTC. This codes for CASRSTTRVPYEQYF.